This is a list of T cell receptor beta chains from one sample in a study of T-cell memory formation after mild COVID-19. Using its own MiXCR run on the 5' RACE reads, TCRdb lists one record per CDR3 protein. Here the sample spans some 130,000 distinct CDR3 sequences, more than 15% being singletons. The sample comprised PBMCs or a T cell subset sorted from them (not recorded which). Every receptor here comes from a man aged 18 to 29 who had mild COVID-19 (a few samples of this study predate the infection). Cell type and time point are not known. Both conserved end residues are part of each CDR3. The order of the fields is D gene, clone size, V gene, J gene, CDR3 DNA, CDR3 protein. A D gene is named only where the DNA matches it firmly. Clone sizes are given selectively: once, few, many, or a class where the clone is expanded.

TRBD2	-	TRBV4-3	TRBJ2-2	TGCGCCAGCAGCCAAATAAGCGGGGGGTCCGGGGAGCTGTTTTTT	CASSQISGGSGELFF
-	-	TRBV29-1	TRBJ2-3	TGCAGCGTTGGATTACTCACAGATACGCAGTATTTT	CSVGLLTDTQYF
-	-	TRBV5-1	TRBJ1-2	TGCGCCAGCAGCTTGGGAGACACGGGGCCCTTTTTTGCGGGTGGCTACACCTTC	CASSLGDTGPFFAGGYTF
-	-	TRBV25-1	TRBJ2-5	TGTGCCAGCAGTGAATTTCTCTTGGCAGCAACGGAGACCCAGTACTTC	CASSEFLLAATETQYF
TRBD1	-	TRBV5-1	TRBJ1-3	TGCGCCAGCAGCCCCCGACGACAGGGAGCGGCTGGAAACACCATATATTTT	CASSPRRQGAAGNTIYF
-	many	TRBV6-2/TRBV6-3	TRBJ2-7	TGTGCCAGCAGTCGAACTATGACCGAGCAGTACTTC	CASSRTMTEQYF
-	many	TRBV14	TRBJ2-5	TGTGCCAGCAGCCAGCGAAATACAGGGTTGAGGGAGACCCAGTACTTC	CASSQRNTGLRETQYF
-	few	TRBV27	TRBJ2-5	TGTGCCAGCAGGGGGGGGCCTTGGGAGACCCAGTACTTC	CASRGGPWETQYF
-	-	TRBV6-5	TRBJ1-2	TGTGCCAGCAGTTCCCCGAGGATAGCTAACTATGGCTACACCTTC	CASSSPRIANYGYTF
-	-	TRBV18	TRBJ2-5	TGTGCCAGCTCACCAGCAGGTTCGGAGACCCAGTACTTC	CASSPAGSETQYF
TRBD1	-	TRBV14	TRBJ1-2	TGTGCCAGCAGAGGACAGGGGAACTATGGCTACACCTTC	CASRGQGNYGYTF
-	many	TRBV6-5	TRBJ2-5	TGTGCCAGCAGCGACAGGTCTCGGAGTGAGACCCAGTACTTC	CASSDRSRSETQYF
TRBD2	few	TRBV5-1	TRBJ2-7	TGCGCCAGCAGACTGACTAGCGGGGGGATCTACGAGCAGTACTTC	CASRLTSGGIYEQYF
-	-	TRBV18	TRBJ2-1	TGTGCCAGCTCACCACAGGGGAACAGCTACAATGAGCAGTTCTTC	CASSPQGNSYNEQFF
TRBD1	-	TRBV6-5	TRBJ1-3	TGTGCCAGCAGTTTCGTCGGGGCAGGGGGAAAGTCTGGAAACACCATATATTTT	CASSFVGAGGKSGNTIYF
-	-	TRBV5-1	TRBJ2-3	TGCGCCAGCAGCTTGGTCCTACAGATAAGCACGGGAGATACGCAGTATTTT	CASSLVLQISTGDTQYF
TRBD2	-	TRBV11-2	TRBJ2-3	TGTGCCAGCAGCTTCTGGGCCGGGGGGGCGAATACGCAGTATTTT	CASSFWAGGANTQYF
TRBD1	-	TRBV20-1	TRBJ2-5	TGCAGTGCGAGTACCTCCGGGACAGGGGGCAGTAAGACCCAGTACTTC	CSASTSGTGGSKTQYF
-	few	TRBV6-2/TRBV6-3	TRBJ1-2	TGTGCCAGCAGACCTAGGAACAACTATGGCTACACCTTC	CASRPRNNYGYTF
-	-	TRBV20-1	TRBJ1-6	TGCAGTGCAGCAAGAGGGAGCTCCTATAATTCACCCCTCCACTTT	CSAARGSSYNSPLHF
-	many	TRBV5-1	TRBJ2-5	TGCGCCAGCAGCGGGGGACGGACATTGACCCAGTACTTC	CASSGGRTLTQYF
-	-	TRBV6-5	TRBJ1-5	TGTGCCAGCAGCACCGTTGGACGGTTCGGACCTTTGAATCAGACCCAGCATTTT	CASSTVGRFGPLNQTQHF
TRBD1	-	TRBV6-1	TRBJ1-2	TGTGCCAGCAGTTCCATCGGGACAGGGCGGTATGGCTACACCTTC	CASSSIGTGRYGYTF
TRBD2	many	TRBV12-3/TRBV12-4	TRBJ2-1	TGTGCCAGCAGTTTAGGTAGGCGGGGGGCTCTCCGAAACTCCTACAATGAGCAGTTCTTC	CASSLGRRGALRNSYNEQFF
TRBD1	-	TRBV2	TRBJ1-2	TGTGCCAGCAGTGTATTTGGACAGGGTGCTGGCTACACCTTC	CASSVFGQGAGYTF
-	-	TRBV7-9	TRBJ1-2	TGTGCCAGCAGCTTAGGTGGTGGAGGCTACACCTTC	CASSLGGGGYTF
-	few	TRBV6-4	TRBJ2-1	TGTGCCAGCAGTGTCGGACGAAGCAATGAGCAGTTCTTC	CASSVGRSNEQFF
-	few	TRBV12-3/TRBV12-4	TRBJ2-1	TGTGCCAGCAGTTTTTTCACGGCCTACAATGAGCAGTTCTTC	CASSFFTAYNEQFF
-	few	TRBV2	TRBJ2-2	TGTGCCAGCAGGAGGGCAGGCCCCACCGGGGAGCTGTTTTTT	CASRRAGPTGELFF
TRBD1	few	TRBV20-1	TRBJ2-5	TGCAGTGCTATACAGGGGGCTGGCGAGACCCAGTACTTC	CSAIQGAGETQYF
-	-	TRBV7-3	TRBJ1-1	TGTGCCAGCAGCCCTGACGGAGGTGGCATGAACACTGAAGCTTTCTTT	CASSPDGGGMNTEAFF
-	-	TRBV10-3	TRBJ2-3	TGTGCCATCAGTGATTTCACTAGGAGTTCAGATACGCAGTATTTT	CAISDFTRSSDTQYF
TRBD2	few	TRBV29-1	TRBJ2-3	TGCAGCGTTGAAGCTAGCGGGGGGACAGATACGCAGTATTTT	CSVEASGGTDTQYF
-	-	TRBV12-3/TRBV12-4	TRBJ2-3	TGTGCCAGCAGTTTTGCTCGGCGGGACTCCGGCACAGATACGCAGTATTTT	CASSFARRDSGTDTQYF
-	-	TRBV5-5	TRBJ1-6	TGTGCCAGCAGCTTGGTGATTTTGAGCTCCTATAATTCACCCCTCCACTTT	CASSLVILSSYNSPLHF
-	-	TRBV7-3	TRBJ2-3	TGTGCCAGCAGCGTGGACACAGATACGCAGTATTTT	CASSVDTDTQYF
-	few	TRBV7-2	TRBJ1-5	TGTGCCAGCAGCTCAGGGTGGGCAAATCAGCCCCAGCATTTT	CASSSGWANQPQHF
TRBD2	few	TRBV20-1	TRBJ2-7	TGCAGTGCCAAGCGGGGGGGCGCCTCGGCCTACGAGCAGTACTTC	CSAKRGGASAYEQYF
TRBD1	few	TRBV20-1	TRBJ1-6	TGCAGTGCTAAAGACCAGGGGGCTGAATCACCCCTCCACTTT	CSAKDQGAESPLHF
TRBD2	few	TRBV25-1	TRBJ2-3	TGTGCCAGCAGCAAGCGGGAGGGCACAGATACGCAGTATTTT	CASSKREGTDTQYF
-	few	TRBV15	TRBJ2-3	TGTGCCACCAGCAGAGATTTCAGTAGGAGGGGGGAAGATACGCAGTATTTT	CATSRDFSRRGEDTQYF
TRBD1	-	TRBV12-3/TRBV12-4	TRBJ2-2	TGTGCCAGCAGTCTTGACAGGGCCGGAGCAGGCGGGGAGCTGTTTTTT	CASSLDRAGAGGELFF
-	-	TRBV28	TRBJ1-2	TGTGCCAGCAGGATACCCTTCCCGGGAGGCTACACCTTC	CASRIPFPGGYTF
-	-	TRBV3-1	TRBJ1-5	TGTGCCAGCAGCCAAGATCGGGATCAGCCCCAGCATTTT	CASSQDRDQPQHF
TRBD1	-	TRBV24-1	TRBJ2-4	TGTGCCACCAGTGAGGGACAGGGGGGGAAAAACATTCAGTACTTC	CATSEGQGGKNIQYF
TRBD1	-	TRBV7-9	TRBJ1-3	TGTGCCAGCAGCTTACCATTTGAGGGACAGGAAGACACCATATATTTT	CASSLPFEGQEDTIYF
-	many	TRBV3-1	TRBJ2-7	TGTGCCAGCAGCGCGGGGGCTCGGGAGCAGTACTTC	CASSAGAREQYF
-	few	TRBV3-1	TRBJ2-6	TGTGCCAGCAGCCGGCCCTTCGGCGGGGCCAACGTCCTGACTTTC	CASSRPFGGANVLTF